Listed below are T cell receptor beta chains from one sample, sequenced in a study of PD-1 blockade in mismatch repair-deficient tumors. The protocol was immunoSEQ multiplex PCR, while the TCRdb copy is restricted to in-frame clones and leaves out a portion. This sample has 100,000 to 150,000 clones; 70% to 90% occur once, and the top ten carry less than 15%. The sample in question was peripheral blood, obtained 44 weeks after starting pembrolizumab. The receptors shown here come from an adult with mismatch repair-deficient cancer. CDR3s include the opening cysteine and the closing phenylalanine or tryptophan. D genes are given only for firm matches. Only part of the rows carry a size: once, few, many, or a class if the clone is expanded.

V gene,D gene,clone size,J gene,CDR3 length,CDR3 protein,CDR3 DNA
TRBV5-1,TRBD1,.,TRBJ2-7,14,CASSLARQGYEQYF,TGCGCCAGCAGCTTGGCCAGACAGGGCTACGAGCAGTACTTC
TRBV27,.,once,TRBJ2-2,16,CASIERAGANTGELFF,TGTGCCAGCATCGAGAGGGCCGGTGCGAACACCGGGGAGCTGTTTTTT
TRBV28,.,.,TRBJ1-5,15,CASSFLAVGNQPQHF,TGTGCCAGCAGTTTTCTGGCAGTGGGTAATCAGCCCCAGCATTTT
TRBV19,.,.,TRBJ1-5,17,CASSIGRGSRVSQPQHF,TGTGCCAGTAGTATAGGGCGGGGGAGTCGGGTCAGTCAGCCCCAGCATTTT
TRBV28,.,.,TRBJ2-7,13,CASSLNTPYEQYF,TGTGCCAGCAGTTTAAATACTCCCTACGAGCAGTACTTC
TRBV5-4,TRBD1,.,TRBJ1-1,17,CASSAPGQGAVNTEAFF,TGTGCCAGCAGCGCACCGGGACAGGGGGCAGTGAACACTGAAGCTTTCTTT
TRBV9,.,.,TRBJ2-5,14,CAKVGRGEGETQYF,TGTGCGAAAGTAGGGCGGGGCGAGGGAGAGACCCAGTACTTC
TRBV7-6,.,.,TRBJ2-1,16,CASSAVPSTSYNEQFF,TGTGCCAGCAGCGCAGTACCCAGTACCTCCTACAATGAGCAGTTCTTC
TRBV27,.,.,TRBJ2-1,12,CASGLVGDEQFF,TGTGCCAGTGGTCTCGTAGGAGATGAGCAGTTCTTC
TRBV4-1,.,.,TRBJ2-1,15,CASSPGVNSYNEQFF,TGCGCCAGCAGCCCTGGAGTGAACTCCTACAATGAGCAGTTCTTC
TRBV30,.,.,TRBJ1-1,12,CAWSIDSFQAFF,TGTGCCTGGAGTATTGACAGCTTCCAAGCTTTCTTT
TRBV4-3,.,.,TRBJ2-7,13,CASSQAQDYEQYF,TGCGCCAGCAGCCAAGCCCAGGACTACGAGCAGTACTTC
TRBV30,.,.,TRBJ2-1,11,CAWSGNNEQFF,TGTGCCTGGAGTGGGAACAATGAGCAGTTCTTC
TRBV28,TRBD1,.,TRBJ1-5,12,CASSLGTVPQHF,TGTGCCAGCAGTTTAGGGACAGTCCCCCAGCATTTT
TRBV6-6,TRBD2,.,TRBJ2-7,13,CASSPSGRYEQYF,TGTGCCAGCAGTCCTAGCGGGAGATACGAGCAGTACTTC
TRBV7-2,.,.,TRBJ1-1,15,CASSLEWSGNTEAFF,TGTGCCAGCAGCTTAGAGTGGAGTGGGAACACTGAAGCTTTCTTT
TRBV19,TRBD1,.,TRBJ2-1,16,CASSSRGLASYNEQFF,TGTGCCAGTAGTTCCAGGGGGCTAGCCTCCTACAATGAGCAGTTCTTC
TRBV6-4,.,.,TRBJ2-3,13,CASSDRSTDTQYF,TGTGCCAGCAGTGACCGGTCAACAGATACGCAGTATTTT
TRBV25-1,.,.,TRBJ2-7,15,CASSVAGHVLEVQYF,TGTGCCAGCAGTGTTGCGGGACACGTCCTTGAAGTGCAGTACTTC
TRBV7-3,TRBD2,once,TRBJ2-1,13,CASSLGLVGEQFF,TGTGCCAGCAGCTTGGGACTAGTTGGTGAGCAGTTCTTC
TRBV30,TRBD2,.,TRBJ2-1,15,CAWSKTSGRADEQFF,TGTGCCTGGAGTAAGACTAGCGGGAGGGCCGATGAGCAGTTCTTC
TRBV4-2,.,.,TRBJ2-3,16,CASSSRLRAGPDTQYF,TGTGCCAGCAGCTCGCGACTTAGGGCGGGGCCTGACACGCAGTATTTT
TRBV7-9,.,.,TRBJ2-7,15,CASSLVPGAVYEQYF,TGTGCCAGCAGCTTAGTACCGGGGGCAGTCTACGAGCAGTACTTC
TRBV6-1,TRBD1,.,TRBJ2-3,18,CASSEGRTGLFSTDTQYF,TGTGCCAGCAGTGAAGGGAGGACAGGGCTTTTTAGCACAGATACGCAGTATTTT